This T cell receptor beta chain derives from a study of cytomegalovirus exposure and HLA in healthy donors. The CDR3 contains 15 residues. The germline gives CDR1 MNHEY, CDR2 SVGAGI. V was trimmed by 0 bases and J by 0 bases, leaving 6 bases between them. PCR involved 60 Vbeta and 13 Jbeta primers. Assay: immunoSEQ multiplex PCR; the TCRdb copy retains only in-frame clones and omits some. Found here are about 130,000 clones, about a sixth of them singletons; the top ten hold about 3.1%. This chain connects TRBV6-5 to TRBJ1-3; the D is unclear. Specimen: PBMCs. The origin of this receptor is a female donor in good health and CMV-seropositive. Here the CDR3 DNA reads TGTGCCAGCAGTTACTCGGGCAGCTCTGGAAACACCATATATTTT. The encoded protein is CASSYSGSSGNTIYF.